This TCR beta chain was recovered during a study of cytomegalovirus exposure and HLA in healthy donors. Method: immunoSEQ multiplex PCR; TCRdb's copy keeps in-frame clones and lacks some. This sample carries some 170,000 clones, around nine tenths of them seen once, and the ten largest clones take 10%. Study conclusions and caveats: A subsequent analysis found that TCR clusters from the first cohort also tended to co-occur in the 130 or so validation repertoires, with 90% to 95% of cluster scores above 0. It was reported that the classifier diagnosed cytomegalovirus status with high specificity and sensitivity in both the original and validation cohorts. Most TCR sequences proved rare, with some public TCRs found in many donors.

As to this clone: The target antigen is unknown.

The sequence came from a young woman in good health and CMV-seropositive. Sequenced sample: PBMCs.

The CDR3 nucleotides read TGTGCCAGCGAAGGGGGGGAAGGGACAGATACGCAGTATTTT. Its protein is CASEGGEGTDTQYF. This chain joins TRBV11-3 and TRBJ2-3; D possibly corresponds to TRBD2 (7 bases). Germline CDR1 and CDR2: SGHNT and YENEEA. Trimming left V 8 bases short and J 3 bases short, with 15 bases between. The CDR3 loop spans 14 amino acids.